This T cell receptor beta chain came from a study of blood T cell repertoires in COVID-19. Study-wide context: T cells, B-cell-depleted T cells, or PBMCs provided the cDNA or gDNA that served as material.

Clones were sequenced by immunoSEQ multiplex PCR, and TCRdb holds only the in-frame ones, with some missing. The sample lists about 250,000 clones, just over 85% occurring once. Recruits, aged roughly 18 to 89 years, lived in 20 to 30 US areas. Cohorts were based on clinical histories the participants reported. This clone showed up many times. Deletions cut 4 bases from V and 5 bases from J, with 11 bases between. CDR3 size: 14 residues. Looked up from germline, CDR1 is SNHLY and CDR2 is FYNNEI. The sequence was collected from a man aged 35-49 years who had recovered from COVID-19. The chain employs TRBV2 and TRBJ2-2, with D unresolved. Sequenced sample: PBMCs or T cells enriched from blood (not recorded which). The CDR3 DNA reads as TGTGCCAGCAGTGGAGGCGGATGGACCGGGGAGCTGTTTTTT. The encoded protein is CASSGGGWTGELFF.